These 28 T cell receptor beta chains came from one sample sequenced in a study of cytomegalovirus exposure and HLA in healthy donors. The PCR had 60 Vbeta and 13 Jbeta primers. The repertoire was sequenced with immunoSEQ multiplex PCR; TCRdb's copy has only in-frame clones and lacks some. The sample includes roughly 150,000 clones, 82% of them seen just once. The sample was PBMCs. The origin of the receptors is a girl aged 10-17 years in good health and CMV-seropositive.

The chain joins TRBV5-4 to TRBJ2-7; D unclear. Between the trimmed V and J ends, which lost 3 bases and 6 bases, there was a span of 10 bases. The CDR3 covers 12 residues. The germline V gene has CDR1 SGHNT and CDR2 YYREEE (reference sequence). CDR3 coding DNA: TGTGCCAGCAGCTCCCGAGCAGGCGAGCAGTACTTC. Translating gives CASSSRAGEQYF.

The rearrangement joins TRBV27 to TRBJ1-5; TRBD1 is a possible D gene (5 bases). V was trimmed by 6 bases and J by 1 base, leaving 19 bases between them. This CDR3 region has 17 residues. Germline CDR1 is MNHEY and CDR2 is SMNVEV (reference sequence). This chain's CDR3 is CASSPQVGAGSNQPQHF. CDR3 in DNA: TGTGCCAGCAGCCCCCAGGTTGGGGCAGGGAGCAATCAGCCCCAGCATTTT.

A single count supports this clone. The J gene is TRBJ1-3, the V gene TRBV30; maybe TRBD1 (5 bases). This CDR3 has 15 residues. CDR1 is GTSNPN and CDR2 is SVGIG in the germline V gene (reference sequence). The V and J ends lost 0 bases and 4 bases respectively, with 13 bases between them. The chain's CDR3 is CAWSVKAGPGNTIYF. The CDR3 nucleotides read TGTGCCTGGAGTGTAAAGGCAGGGCCCGGAAACACCATATATTTT.

This clone occurred a few times. This chain connects TRBV7-9 to TRBJ2-7; a possible D gene is TRBD1 (6 bases). Deletions cut 5 bases from V and 4 bases from J, with 24 bases between. The CDR3 is 17 residues long. The V gene's germline CDR1 is SEHNR and CDR2 FQNEAQ (reference sequence). CDR3 in amino acids: CASSRSPGHGLAYEQYF. CDR3 coding DNA: TGTGCCAGCAGCCGAAGCCCGGGACACGGGCTGGCTTACGAGCAGTACTTC. The variable domain in full, completed from reference TRBV7-9 and TRBJ2-7, reads DTGVSQNPRHKITKRGQNVTFRCDPISEHNRLYWYRQTLGQGPEFLTYFQNEAQLEKSRLLSDRFSAERPKGSFSTLEIQRTEQGDSAMYLCASSRSPGHGLAYEQYFGPGTRLTVT.

This clone was observed a few times. The V and J genes are TRBV6-5 and TRBJ1-4; 8 bases agree with TRBD1. Per germline, CDR1 MNHEY and CDR2 SVGAGI. V lost 4 bases and J lost 3; bases outside the gene matches: 7. This CDR3 contains 16 residues. The CDR3 is CASSFGTGLPNEKLFF. The CDR3 nucleotides are TGTGCCAGCAGTTTCGGGACAGGCCTTCCTAATGAAAAACTGTTTTTT.

The chain is built from TRBV10-3 and TRBJ2-1; 9 bases fit TRBD2. V gave up 6 bases and J gave up 4 bases; unmatched junction bases: 10. The CDR3 runs 16 residues. CDR1 ENHRY and CDR2 SYGVKD come from the germline V gene. The CDR3: CAIRDTGTSPYNEQFF. Written as DNA, the CDR3 is TGTGCCATCAGGGATACCGGGACTAGCCCGTACAATGAGCAGTTCTTC.

This chain links TRBV19 with TRBJ2-1; 7 bases are shared with TRBD1. This CDR3 spans 11 amino acids. V shed 7 bases and J 16 bases; nucleotides not matched to a gene: 10. Germline assignment: CDR1 LNHDA and CDR2 SQIVND (reference sequence). CDR3 in amino acids: CASIVKTGNFF. As DNA, the CDR3 is TGTGCCAGTATTGTAAAGACAGGGAACTTCTTC.

This clone appeared once. The J gene is TRBJ2-7, the V gene TRBV7-3; TRBD2 agrees at 8 bases. Germline assignment: CDR1 SGHTA and CDR2 FQGTGA. V lost 5 bases and J lost 4; bases outside the gene matches: 13. The CDR3 consists of 16 residues. In DNA form, the CDR3 reads TGTGCCAGCAGCCCCCTCGGACCGGGGGGGGGTTACGAGCAGTACTTC. It translates to CASSPLGPGGGYEQYF.

This chain links TRBV2 with TRBJ2-1; D uncertain. This CDR3 contains 16 residues. The ends were cut back, 7 bases at V and 1 base at J, with 17 bases in the middle. Germline-derived CDR1 and CDR2 are SNHLY and FYNNEI. CDR3 amino acids: CASTELPARSYNEQFF. The CDR3 DNA is TGTGCCAGCACAGAACTCCCCGCGCGGTCCTACAATGAGCAGTTCTTC.

A few counts support this clone. The rearrangement uses TRBV6-6 and TRBJ2-1; tentatively, D is TRBD1 (5 bases). V was cut by 6 bases and J by 3 bases, with 9 bases left in between. CDR1 is MNHNY, CDR2 SVGAGI, per germline (reference sequence). The CDR3 has 13 amino acids. The CDR3: CASSKGFYNEQFF. Here the CDR3 DNA reads TGTGCCAGCAGCAAGGGGTTCTACAATGAGCAGTTCTTC.

This clone was recorded once. The chain has TRBV28 and TRBJ1-2; 9 nucleotides match TRBD1. With V trimmed by 5 bases and J by 8 bases, 9 bases remained unmatched. The CDR3 spans 14 residues. Germline-derived CDR1 and CDR2 are MDHEN and SYDVKM. CDR3 DNA sequence: TGTGCCAGCAGTCGAACAGGGGGCGCTCGGGGCTACACCTTC. Encoded protein: CASSRTGGARGYTF.

This clone appeared once. V and J are TRBV2 and TRBJ1-5, with D possibly being TRBD1 (6 bases). Per the germline V gene, CDR1 is SNHLY and CDR2 is FYNNEI. CDR3 length equals 15 residues. Trimming took off 7 bases at V and 3 bases at J, with 16 bases between the two ends. The CDR3 spells CASKMGASLNQPQHF. The CDR3 DNA reads TGTGCCAGCAAAATGGGGGCTAGTCTCAATCAGCCCCAGCATTTT.

The rearrangement joins TRBV19 to TRBJ2-1; 8 bases match TRBD1. Trimming cost V 3 bases and J 0 bases; bases outside gene matches: 7. CDR3 length equals 17 residues. Germline loops: CDR1 LNHDA, CDR2 SQIVND (reference sequence). In DNA, the CDR3 is TGTGCCAGTAGTATTTCCCTTACAGGGGGCTCCTACAATGAGCAGTTCTTC. Residues: CASSISLTGGSYNEQFF.

The chain has TRBV7-2 and TRBJ2-3; maybe TRBD2 (6 bases). The CDR3 has 13 amino acids. Germline V gene sequence: CDR1 SGHTA, CDR2 FQGNSA. Trimming left V 6 bases short and J 1 base short, with 8 bases between. The CDR3 is CASRERGTDTQYF. DNA of the CDR3: TGTGCCAGCAGAGAGCGGGGCACAGATACGCAGTATTTT.

The chain couples TRBV19 to TRBJ2-7; 9 nucleotides align to TRBD1. Per germline, CDR1 LNHDA and CDR2 SQIVND (reference sequence). CDR3 length: 15 amino acids. With 5 bases clipped from V and 4 bases from J, the junction kept 9 bases outside the gene matches. In DNA form, the CDR3 reads TGTGCCAGTAGTCCCGGGGGACAGGGCGGGTACGAGCAGTACTTC. Translated: CASSPGGQGGYEQYF.

The sample holds a few counts of this clone. The chain recombines TRBV4-1 with TRBJ1-4; 11 bases match TRBD1. The germline gives CDR1 MGHRA, CDR2 YSYEKL. After removal of 3 bases from V and 7 bases from J, the junction contained 10 bases not matched to a gene. This CDR3 is 17 amino acids long. The CDR3 protein is CASSHGTGGSFIEKLFF. In nucleotides, the CDR3 is TGCGCCAGCAGCCACGGGACAGGGGGGAGCTTTATTGAAAAACTGTTTTTT.

This clone was picked up one time. This chain connects TRBV27 to TRBJ2-7; D is unclear. The CDR3 loop spans 16 amino acids. The V end was cut by 1 base, the J end by 0 bases, with 13 bases between. From germline, CDR1 is MNHEY and CDR2 SMNVEV (reference sequence). CDR3 coding DNA: TGTGCCAGCAGTTTATACTTCCCCCGCGACTCCTACGAGCAGTACTTC. It yields the protein CASSLYFPRDSYEQYF.

This chain connects TRBV5-4 to TRBJ2-7; TRBD1 aligns across 7 bases. The CDR3 is made up of 13 amino acids. Germline assignment: CDR1 SGHNT and CDR2 YYREEE (reference sequence). J gave up 6 bases and V 4 bases, and 7 bases lay outside the gene matches. CDR3 nucleotide sequence: TGTGCCAGCAGCGGGGGACAGTTTAGCGAGCAGTACTTC. Encoded protein: CASSGGQFSEQYF.

This chain links TRBV30 with TRBJ2-2; D is possibly TRBD1 (5 bases). The V gene's germline CDR1 is GTSNPN and CDR2 SVGIG (reference sequence). This CDR3 is 15 amino acids long. V dropped 2 bases and J dropped 1 base, with 11 bases sitting between them. The CDR3 sequence is CAWSIGQGNTGELFF. In DNA form, the CDR3 reads TGTGCCTGGAGTATCGGGCAGGGGAACACCGGGGAGCTGTTTTTT. Complete variable domain (other parts from reference TRBV30 and TRBJ2-2): SQTIHQWPATLVQPVGSPLSLECTVEGTSNPNLYWYRQAAGRGLQLLFYSVGIGQISSEVPQNLSASRPQDRQFILSSKKLLLSDSGFYLCAWSIGQGNTGELFFGEGSRLTVL.

The CDR3 is CASSQGTGTGELFF. In DNA, the CDR3 is TGTGCCAGCAGCCAGGGGACAGGGACCGGGGAGCTGTTTTTT. J is TRBJ2-2 and V is TRBV7-6; the match to TRBD1 covers 9 bases. The V and J ends lost 5 bases and 5 bases, in that order; junction bases with no gene match: 3. This CDR3 has 14 amino acids. Per the germline V gene, CDR1 is SGHVS and CDR2 is FNYEAQ.

This clone was observed once. The rearrangement links TRBV7-3 to TRBJ2-2, with 9 positions matching TRBD1. The CDR3 has 15 residues. Germline values: CDR1 SGHTA, CDR2 FQGTGA. Unmatched junction bases numbered 1, after V lost 1 base and J lost 4 bases. The CDR3 spells CASSLRQGVTGELFF. CDR3 sequence (DNA): TGTGCCAGCAGCTTAAGACAGGGGGTCACCGGGGAGCTGTTTTTT. The variable domain in full, with the rest retrieved from reference TRBV7-3 and TRBJ2-2, is GAGVSQTPSNKVTEKGKYVELRCDPISGHTALYWYRQSLGQGPEFLIYFQGTGAADDSGLPNDRFFAVRPEGSVSTLKIQRTERGDSAVYLCASSLRQGVTGELFFGEGSRLTVL.

V gene TRBV25-1 combines with J gene TRBJ1-4, with D unresolved. Trimming left V 6 bases short and J 7 bases short, with 9 bases between. The V gene's germline CDR1 is MGHDK and CDR2 SYGVNS. CDR3 length: 12 amino acids. As DNA, the CDR3 is TGTGCCAGCAGAGAACAGTCTGAAAAACTGTTTTTT. Protein: CASREQSEKLFF.

CDR3 residues: CASDQWEFGYGYTF. The CDR3 DNA is TGTGCCAGCGACCAGTGGGAGTTCGGCTATGGCTACACCTTC. J is TRBJ1-2 and V is TRBV7-9, with D uncertain. Germline V gene sequence: CDR1 SEHNR, CDR2 FQNEAQ (reference sequence). V was trimmed by 8 bases and J by 4 bases, leaving 17 bases between them. The CDR3 extends over 14 amino acids.

The V call is TRBV5-1, the J call TRBJ2-5; 8 bases are shared with TRBD2. The CDR3 consists of 16 residues. V dropped 4 bases and J dropped 4; count of bases not matched to a gene: 12. CDR1 and CDR2 (germline): SGHRS, YFSETQ. The CDR3 is CASSPGSGGFGETQYF. CDR3 coding DNA: TGCGCCAGCAGCCCAGGTTCGGGGGGGTTCGGAGAGACCCAGTACTTC.

This chain links TRBV10-3 with TRBJ2-5; a weak D match, TRBD2 (5 bases). The germline V and J ends were trimmed by 3 bases and 5 bases, with 7 bases remaining between them. Germline V gene data show CDR1 as ENHRY and CDR2 as SYGVKD. The CDR3 sequence is 12 residues long. This CDR3 is CAISDRRETQYF. CDR3 nucleotides: TGTGCCATCAGTGACAGGAGGGAGACCCAGTACTTC.

This chain uses TRBV5-4 with TRBJ2-7; the match to TRBD2 covers 9 bases. J lost 0 bases, V lost 4 bases, and 8 bases had no gene match. Germline V CDR1 and CDR2: SGHNT, YYREEE (reference sequence). The CDR3 covers 16 residues. As DNA, the CDR3 is TGTGCCAGCAGCCCTATAGCGGGGGCCACCTCCTACGAGCAGTACTTC. This translates into CASSPIAGATSYEQYF.

V usage is TRBV7-9 and J usage is TRBJ2-3, with D possibly matching TRBD1 (6 bases). V lost 9 bases to trimming and J lost 2 bases, with 12 bases between them. This CDR3 is 13 amino acids long. The V gene's germline CDR1 is SEHNR and CDR2 FQNEAQ (reference sequence). The CDR3 DNA sequence: TGTGCCAGTAAGACAGGCCCCACAGATACGCAGTATTTT. This sequence encodes CASKTGPTDTQYF. Supplemented by reference TRBV7-9 and TRBJ2-3, the full variable domain reads DTGVSQNPRHKITKRGQNVTFRCDPISEHNRLYWYRQTLGQGPEFLTYFQNEAQLEKSRLLSDRFSAERPKGSFSTLEIQRTEQGDSAMYLCASKTGPTDTQYFGPGTRLTVL.

The J gene is TRBJ1-1, the V gene TRBV6-5; D gene unclear. The length of the CDR3 is 11 residues. Trimming cost V 4 bases and J 7 bases, with 7 bases left between them. Germline CDR1 and CDR2: MNHEY and SVGAGI. The DNA for the CDR3 is TGTGCCAGCAGTTGGGCTGGTGAAGCTTTCTTT. This encodes CASSWAGEAFF.